The present T cell receptor (beta chain) was sequenced within a study of blood T cell repertoires in COVID-19. TCRdb keeps only in-frame clones here, not all; method: immunoSEQ multiplex PCR. The repertoire holds 310,000 or so clones, approximately 86% seen once, with approximately 9% in the top ten. V dropped 0 bases and J dropped 6 bases, with 14 bases sitting between them. In germline, CDR1 is MNHNY, CDR2 SVGAGI (reference sequence). CDR3 length equals 16 residues. Material: PBMCs or T cells enriched from blood (not recorded which). This chain joins TRBV6-6 and TRBJ1-4; possible D gene TRBD1, 6 bases. This receptor was obtained from a woman under 30 who had recovered from COVID-19. Here the CDR3 reads CASSYSRGGKDEKLFF. The CDR3 coding sequence is TGTGCCAGCAGTTACTCCAGGGGAGGGAAGGATGAAAAACTGTTTTTT.